These 22 T cell receptor beta chains came from one sample sequenced in a study of blood T cell repertoires in COVID-19. Clones were sequenced by immunoSEQ multiplex PCR, and TCRdb holds only the in-frame ones, with some missing. The table has more than 45,000 clones, about 85% seen once. Source material: peripheral blood. Every receptor here comes from a woman between 55 and 75 years old with acute or convalescent COVID-19.

The V and J genes are TRBV4-1 and TRBJ2-7, with D possibly matching TRBD2 (5 bases). Between the trimmed V and J ends, which lost 0 bases and 4 bases, there was a span of 16 bases. The CDR3 has 16 amino acids. Germline CDR1 reads MGHRA; CDR2 reads YSYEKL. The CDR3 reads CASSQDSSSREYEQYF. The CDR3, as DNA: TGCGCCAGCAGCCAAGATTCTTCGTCTAGGGAGTACGAGCAGTACTTC.

This chain connects TRBV29-1 to TRBJ1-2; 8 bases agree with TRBD1. The germline V gene encodes CDR1 SQVTM and CDR2 ANQGSEA. The length of the CDR3 is 14 residues. The V segment lost 2 bases and the J segment 4 bases; nucleotides outside the gene matches: 6. The DNA for the CDR3 is TGCAGCGTTGAAACACCGCAGGGGGCCTATGGCTACACCTTC. Its translation: CSVETPQGAYGYTF.

The CDR3 coding sequence is TGTGCCAGCAGCCCCATGCAAGGACAGGGGTACTTC. Translated: CASSPMQGQGYF. The J gene is TRBJ2-7, the V gene TRBV7-9, with 8 bases that match TRBD1. This CDR3 has 12 amino acids. Germline V gives CDR1 SEHNR, CDR2 FQNEAQ (reference sequence). V lost 5 bases to trimming and J lost 12 bases; unmatched junction nucleotides: 9.

This clone has only one observation. The V and J genes are TRBV2 and TRBJ2-3; 9 bases align to TRBD2. Losses at the gene ends were 5 bases for V and 5 bases for J; bases not matched to a gene: 11. Germline assignment: CDR1 SNHLY and CDR2 FYNNEI. The CDR3 has 16 residues. The CDR3 DNA follows: TGTGCCAGCAGTTCTATGCGGGGGGGAATTGGAGATACGCAGTATTTT. Its translation is CASSSMRGGIGDTQYF.

The chain carries TRBV24-1 and TRBJ1-2; D perhaps matches TRBD1 (5 bases). CDR1 is KGHDR, CDR2 SFDVKD, per germline. The CDR3 is 13 residues long. Trimming took off 7 bases at V and 2 bases at J, with 10 bases between the two ends. CDR3 in DNA: TGTGCCACCAGCGCGGGACGGAACTATGGCTACACCTTC. This translates into CATSAGRNYGYTF.

The J gene is TRBJ2-1, the V gene TRBV4-2, with 9 positions matching TRBD1. The CDR3 consists of 17 residues. V was pared by 6 bases and J by 1 base, with 10 bases of the junction left unmatched. Germline V CDR1 and CDR2: LGHNA, YNFKEQ. In DNA form, the CDR3 reads TGTGCCAGCAGTCGTGAATCCGGGACAGGGTCCTACAATGAGCAGTTCTTC. Translation gives CASSRESGTGSYNEQFF.

This sequence joins TRBV5-8 and TRBJ2-5, with D tentatively TRBD2 (5 bases). The CDR3 contains 14 residues. Trimming took 2 bases from V and 1 from J, leaving 9 bases between them. From germline, CDR1 is SGHTS and CDR2 YDEGEE. CDR3 protein: CASSLLRVQETQYF. Written as DNA, the CDR3 is TGTGCCAGCAGCTTACTGAGGGTCCAAGAGACCCAGTACTTC.

The CDR3 spells CSGGGAGTEAFF. The CDR3 DNA sequence: TGCAGCGGGGGGGGCGCGGGCACTGAAGCTTTCTTT. V usage is TRBV29-1 and J usage is TRBJ1-1; D might be TRBD1 (6 bases). This CDR3 spans 12 amino acids. Trimming removed 7 bases from V and 4 bases from J, with 13 bases in between. Germline CDR1 reads SQVTM; CDR2 reads ANQGSEA.

The chain links TRBV9 to TRBJ1-6; unclear D gene. The CDR3 has 14 amino acids. The V gene lost 1 base and the J gene lost 10 bases, with 12 bases spanning the gap. Germline V gene data show CDR1 as SGDLS and CDR2 as YYNGEE. In DNA, the CDR3 is TGTGCCAGCAGCGTAAGCGCTATGAGGTCACCCCTCCACTTT. Translated, it gives CASSVSAMRSPLHF.

This chain connects TRBV27 to TRBJ1-5; D is undetermined. This CDR3 comprises 14 residues. Trimming cost V 4 bases and J 11 bases, with 18 bases left between them. Germline V lookup: CDR1 MNHEY, CDR2 SMNVEV (reference sequence). The DNA of the CDR3 is TGTGCCAGCAGTTCATCTTCGAGCGCATCGGCCCAGCATTTT. Protein: CASSSSSSASAQHF.

The gene calls are TRBV4-2 and TRBJ2-1; TRBD2 matches 7 bases. J lost 10 bases, V lost 0 bases, and 6 bases had no gene match. Germline CDR1 and CDR2: LGHNA and YNFKEQ. The CDR3 is 14 residues long. DNA for the CDR3: TGTGCCAGCAGCCAAGAAGCGAGGGAGGGGGAGCAGTTCTTC. Translated, it gives CASSQEAREGEQFF.

The chain joins TRBV6-5 to TRBJ1-2, with 7 bases identical to TRBD1. This CDR3 is built from 13 residues. V lost 7 bases and J lost 4; bases outside the gene matches: 6. Per germline, CDR1 MNHEY and CDR2 SVGAGI. The CDR3 loop reads CASNLQGTYGYTF. CDR3 DNA: TGTGCCAGCAACCTACAGGGGACCTATGGCTACACCTTC.

V and J are TRBV30 and TRBJ2-5; unclear D gene. The CDR3 sequence is 15 residues long. Trimming removed 2 bases at V and 5 bases at J, with 18 bases between. Per germline, CDR1 GTSNPN and CDR2 SVGIG (reference sequence). The CDR3 region is CAWSTGSEMMETQYF. In DNA form, the CDR3 reads TGTGCCTGGAGTACCGGGTCGGAGATGATGGAGACCCAGTACTTC.

The chain combines TRBV2 with TRBJ2-7; TRBD1 matches at 11 bases. The junction had 1 base not matched to a gene; V was cut back by 7 bases and J by 2 bases. The length of the CDR3 is 13 residues. Germline loops: CDR1 SNHLY, CDR2 FYNNEI. CDR3 sequence reads: CASKGQGAYEQYF. In DNA, the CDR3 is TGTGCCAGCAAGGGACAGGGGGCCTACGAGCAGTACTTC.

The chain is built from TRBV4-1 and TRBJ2-1, with 7 bases matching TRBD1. The CDR3 extends over 15 amino acids. The junction had 9 bases not matched to a gene; V was cut back by 5 bases and J by 5 bases. Germline V gene sequence: CDR1 MGHRA, CDR2 YSYEKL. The CDR3 nucleotides are TGCGCCAGCAGCAGTTCCCCGACAGGGCACAATGAGCAGTTCTTC. Translated, it gives CASSSSPTGHNEQFF.

The chain carries TRBV29-1 and TRBJ2-5; TRBD1 matches at 9 bases. The CDR3 is 12 residues long. The ends lost 7 bases at V and 5 bases at J; junction bases unmatched: 5. Germline V gene sequence: CDR1 SQVTM, CDR2 ANQGSEA. CDR3 DNA sequence: TGCAGCGGACAGGGGGTCGGTGAGACCCAGTACTTC. Its translation: CSGQGVGETQYF.

CDR3 sequence (DNA): TGTGCCAGCAGCCCGGGACAGTATTATCAGCCCCAGCATTTT. Residues: CASSPGQYYQPQHF. The rearrangement uses TRBV11-2 and TRBJ1-5, with 7 bases lining up with TRBD1. Germline CDR1 and CDR2: SGHAT and FQNNGV. The ends lost 5 bases at V and 5 bases at J; junction bases unmatched: 6. This CDR3 is 14 amino acids long. The full variable domain, with the rest looked up from reference TRBV11-2 and TRBJ1-5, is EAGVAQSPRYKIIEKRQSVAFWCNPISGHATLYWYQQILGQGPKLLIQFQNNGVVDDSQLPKDRFSAERLKGVDSTLKIQPAKLEDSAVYLCASSPGQYYQPQHFGDGTRLSIL.

This clone was counted a few times. This chain uses TRBV5-8 with TRBJ1-5; weak D call: TRBD1 (6 bases). The CDR3 loop spans 16 amino acids. The germline gives CDR1 SGHTS, CDR2 YDEGEE. V gave up 4 bases and J gave up 0 bases, with 14 bases separating them. CDR3 amino acids: CASSGYTGFSNQPQHF. The CDR3 coding sequence is TGTGCCAGCAGCGGATACACAGGGTTTAGCAATCAGCCCCAGCATTTT.

V is TRBV4-2 and J is TRBJ2-7; D is perhaps TRBD1 (5 bases). The CDR3 runs to 15 residues. Germline V gives CDR1 LGHNA, CDR2 YNFKEQ. The V end lost 4 bases, the J end lost 2 bases, and 15 bases lay between the germline ends. Here the CDR3 DNA reads TGTGCCAGCAGCCGGCAGGGCTCGCGAACCTACGAGCAGTACTTC. Its translation: CASSRQGSRTYEQYF.

The gene calls are TRBV27 and TRBJ2-5; perhaps TRBD1 as D (5 bases). The V gene's germline CDR1 is MNHEY and CDR2 SMNVEV (reference sequence). Trimming stripped 2 bases from V and 0 bases from J, with 13 bases between. This CDR3 region has 16 residues. CDR3 residues: CASSLRWTSYQETQYF. In DNA, the CDR3 is TGTGCCAGCAGTTTACGTTGGACATCGTACCAAGAGACCCAGTACTTC.

The CDR3 is CASSGERGNNEQFF. The CDR3 DNA sequence: TGTGCCAGCAGTGGTGAGCGGGGGAACAATGAGCAGTTCTTC. The V gene is TRBV2, the J gene TRBJ2-1, with 8 bases identical to TRBD2. This CDR3 spans 14 amino acids. From germline, CDR1 is SNHLY and CDR2 FYNNEI. Germline trimming cut 4 bases from V and 5 bases from J; bases unmatched to any gene: 4.

The chain links TRBV3-1 (or the pseudogene TRBV3-2) to TRBJ2-2; D might be TRBD2 (6 bases). V dropped 2 bases and J dropped 4 bases, with 20 bases sitting between them. The CDR3 totals 18 residues. Germline CDR1 and CDR2: LGHDT and YNNKEL (reference sequence). The CDR3 sequence: CASSQRDIGGPGTGELFF. In DNA, the CDR3 is TGTGCCAGCAGCCAAAGAGACATAGGAGGGCCCGGCACCGGGGAGCTGTTTTTT.